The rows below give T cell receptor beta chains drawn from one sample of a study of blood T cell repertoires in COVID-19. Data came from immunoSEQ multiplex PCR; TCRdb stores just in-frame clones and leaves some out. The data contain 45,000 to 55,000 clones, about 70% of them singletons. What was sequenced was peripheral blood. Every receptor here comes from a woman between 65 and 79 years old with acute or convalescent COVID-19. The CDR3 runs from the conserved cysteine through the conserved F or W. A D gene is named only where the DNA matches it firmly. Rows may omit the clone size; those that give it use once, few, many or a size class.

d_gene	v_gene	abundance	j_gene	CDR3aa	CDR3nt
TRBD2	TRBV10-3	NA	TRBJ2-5	CAITSGLQETQYF	TGTGCCATCACCTCGGGACTACAAGAGACCCAGTACTTC
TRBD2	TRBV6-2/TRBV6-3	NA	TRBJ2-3	CASSYTVAGARFMTQYF	TGTGCCAGCAGTTACACCGTAGCGGGGGCCCGCTTTATGACGCAGTATTTT
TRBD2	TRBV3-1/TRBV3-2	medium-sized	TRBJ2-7	CASSTDASGSGEQYF	TGTGCCAGCTCCACCGATGCTAGCGGGAGCGGCGAGCAGTACTTC
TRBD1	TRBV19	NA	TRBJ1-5	CASTPGQSYQPQHF	TGTGCCAGTACCCCGGGACAGTCGTATCAGCCCCAGCATTTT
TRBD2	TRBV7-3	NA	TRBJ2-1	CASSFGAGGPNEQFF	TGTGCCAGCAGCTTCGGAGCGGGGGGGCCAAATGAGCAGTTCTTC
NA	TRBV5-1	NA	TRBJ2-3	CASKGGFSTDTQYF	TGCGCCAGCAAGGGAGGTTTTTCCACAGATACGCAGTATTTT
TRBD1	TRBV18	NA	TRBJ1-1	CASSPFRTGPNTEAFF	TGTGCCAGCTCACCCTTTCGGACAGGGCCGAACACTGAAGCTTTCTTT
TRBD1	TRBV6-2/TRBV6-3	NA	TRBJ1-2	CASSGTGTYGYTF	TGTGCCAGCAGCGGGACAGGGACCTATGGCTACACCTTC
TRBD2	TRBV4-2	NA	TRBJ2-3	CASSQAGQTSGGADTQYF	TGTGCCAGCAGCCAAGCCGGCCAGACTAGCGGGGGGGCAGATACGCAGTATTTT
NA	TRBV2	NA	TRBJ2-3	CASSEAHTKDTQYF	TGTGCCAGCAGTGAAGCACACACTAAGGATACGCAGTATTTT
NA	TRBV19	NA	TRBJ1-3	CASSFLTGFGNTIYF	TGTGCCAGTAGTTTCCTAACAGGGTTTGGAAACACCATATATTTT
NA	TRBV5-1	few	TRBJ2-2	CASSARRANSSGELFF	TGCGCCAGCAGCGCACGGAGGGCGAATTCTTCCGGGGAGCTGTTTTTT
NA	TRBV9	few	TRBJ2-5	CASSSGIRDDDRTQYF	TGTGCCAGCAGCTCCGGGATCCGTGACGATGATCGGACCCAGTACTTC
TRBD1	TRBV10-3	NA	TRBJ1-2	CAISAEGADGYTF	TGTGCCATCAGTGCTGAGGGGGCTGATGGCTACACCTTC
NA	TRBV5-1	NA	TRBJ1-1	CASSLEAGLNTEAFF	TGCGCCAGCAGCTTGGAGGCAGGCCTGAACACTGAAGCTTTCTTT
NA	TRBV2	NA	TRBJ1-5	CASSSGGPQHF	TGTGCCAGCAGCAGCGGGGGACCCCAGCATTTT
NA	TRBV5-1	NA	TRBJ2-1	CASSLPPIDNEQFF	TGCGCCAGCAGCTTACCCCCTATTGACAATGAGCAGTTCTTC
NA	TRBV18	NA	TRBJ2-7	CASSLRQGGPYEQYF	TGTGCCAGCTCGCTCCGACAGGGAGGTCCCTACGAGCAGTACTTC
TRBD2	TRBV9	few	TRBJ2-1	CASSVSPSGLYNEQFF	TGTGCCAGCAGCGTATCCCCTAGCGGACTTTACAATGAGCAGTTCTTC
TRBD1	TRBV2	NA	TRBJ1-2	CASSVGTGGGYGYTF	TGTGCCAGCAGCGTGGGAACAGGGGGAGGATATGGCTACACCTTC
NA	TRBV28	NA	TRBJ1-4	CASSLGGDEKLFF	TGTGCCAGCAGTTTGGGGGGGGATGAAAAACTGTTTTTT
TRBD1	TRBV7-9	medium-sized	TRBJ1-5	CASSLGQGSNQPQHF	TGTGCCAGCAGCTTGGGACAGGGCTCCAATCAGCCCCAGCATTTT
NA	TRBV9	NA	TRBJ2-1	CASSVAGSVMYEQFF	TGTGCCAGCAGCGTAGCCGGGAGTGTAATGTATGAGCAGTTCTTC
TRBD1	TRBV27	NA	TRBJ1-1	CASSQVQGAPTEAFF	TGTGCCAGCAGTCAAGTACAGGGGGCGCCCACTGAAGCTTTCTTT
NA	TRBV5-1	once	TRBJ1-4	CASSAPVNEKLFF	TGCGCCAGCAGCGCCCCAGTTAATGAAAAACTGTTTTTT
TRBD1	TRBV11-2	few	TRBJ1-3	CASSQTTGIGNTIYF	TGTGCCAGCAGCCAAACGACAGGGATTGGAAACACCATATATTTT
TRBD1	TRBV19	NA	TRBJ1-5	CASSIWRGQGAIQPQHF	TGTGCCAGTAGTATCTGGAGGGGACAGGGGGCGATTCAGCCCCAGCATTTT
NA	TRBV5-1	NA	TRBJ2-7	CASSLATSTPYEQYF	TGCGCCAGCAGCTTGGCCACTAGTACCCCCTACGAGCAGTACTTC
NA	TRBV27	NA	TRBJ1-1	CASARRGGGTEAFF	TGTGCCAGCGCGCGCCGAGGGGGTGGCACTGAAGCTTTCTTT
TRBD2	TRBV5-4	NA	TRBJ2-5	CAARHGPGGETQYF	TGTGCAGCTCGCCATGGGCCGGGGGGAGAGACCCAGTACTTC
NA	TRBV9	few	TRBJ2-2	CASSVDYLPTGELFF	TGTGCCAGCAGCGTAGACTACCTACCGACCGGGGAGCTGTTTTTT
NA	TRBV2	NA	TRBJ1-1	CASSVLEPMNTEAFF	TGTGCCAGCAGTGTACTCGAGCCAATGAACACTGAAGCTTTCTTT
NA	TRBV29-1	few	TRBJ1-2	CSAQGSNGGYTF	TGCAGCGCTCAGGGCAGTAATGGGGGCTACACCTTC
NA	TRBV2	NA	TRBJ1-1	CASSEGGLWVNTEAFF	TGTGCCAGCAGTGAAGGAGGGTTGTGGGTGAACACTGAAGCTTTCTTT
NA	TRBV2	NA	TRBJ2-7	CASSRDTQGYEQYF	TGTGCCAGCAGCCGGGACACCCAGGGCTACGAGCAGTACTTC
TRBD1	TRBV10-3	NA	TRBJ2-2	CAIKGQGPNTGELFF	TGTGCCATCAAGGGACAGGGCCCGAACACCGGGGAGCTGTTTTTT
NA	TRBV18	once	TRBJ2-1	CASSPQQGGEQFF	TGTGCCAGCTCACCACAACAGGGCGGGGAGCAGTTCTTC
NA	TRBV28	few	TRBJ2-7	CATTGPYEQYF	TGTGCCACTACAGGGCCCTACGAGCAGTACTTC
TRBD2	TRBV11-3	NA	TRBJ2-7	CASSRTSGSTEQYF	TGTGCCAGCAGCAGGACTAGCGGGAGTACTGAGCAGTACTTC
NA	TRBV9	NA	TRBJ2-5	CASSVHSRETQYF	TGTGCCAGCAGCGTACATTCCAGGGAGACCCAGTACTTC
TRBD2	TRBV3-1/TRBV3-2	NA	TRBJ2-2	CASSHSGIHTGELFF	TGTGCCAGCAGCCACAGCGGGATCCACACCGGGGAGCTGTTTTTT
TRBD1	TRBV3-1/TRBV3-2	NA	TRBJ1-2	CASSQETGGGDGYTF	TGTGCCAGCAGCCAAGAGACAGGGGGCGGGGATGGCTACACCTTC
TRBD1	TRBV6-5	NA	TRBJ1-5	CASSFPGTGGLEPQHF	TGTGCCAGCAGTTTTCCCGGGACAGGGGGCCTGGAGCCCCAGCATTTT